This T cell receptor beta chain was captured by sequencing in a study of early T cells in non-severe SARS-CoV-2 infection (dated by TCRdb to about 2021). With respect to the entire study: Because TCR sequencing was done on bulk RNA from unsorted whole blood, the alpha and beta chains could not be paired.

From a lookup of the germline V gene (reference sequence), CDR1 and CDR2 are LNHDA and SQIVND. The CDR3 runs 15 amino acids, cysteine and phenylalanine included. Left in the record is the CDR3 DNA by itself, 45 bases read in frame from the first base. After removal of 6 bases from V and 2 bases from J, the junction retains 4 bases not matched to a gene. Overall study outcomes, separate from this receptor: VDJdb matching was skewed toward anti-spike CD8 responses, so virus-specific expansions were likely underestimated and private and CD4 specificities were missed.

The library came from 5' RACE. For sequencing, a NextSeq 500 was employed. In the TCR library protocol, unique molecular identifiers were attached to individual cDNA molecules to correct for PCR bias and sequencing error. Sequencing covered both TCR alpha and beta chains, and within each sample the abundances of alpha and beta sequences were tightly co-correlated. From the authors' description of their analysis: V gene, J gene and CDR3 annotation of TCR sequences was performed with Decombinator V4. Expanded TCRs were defined as changing significantly between any two time points under a Poisson model with p below 0.0001. TCR abundances were normalised to the total number of TCRs sequenced in each sample and reported as counts per million. TRAV1-2 paired with TRAJ12, TRAJ20 or TRAJ33 defined MAIT TCRs, while TRAV10 paired with TRAJ18 defined iNKT TCRs. VDJdb, accessed on 1 November 2021, was searched for TCRs annotated for CMV, EBV and SARS-CoV-2, and TCRs annotated for more than one antigen were excluded. TCRdb handled the public reads itself, with Q25 trimming in fastp and clone calling in MiXCR, and kept productive beta chains. CDR3 protein duplicates are merged, each entry listing the most common genes and DNA. These V and J calls originate from TCRdb's pipeline instead of the authors' own analysis. The sample table lists 70,000 to 90,000 distinct CDR3 sequences, 15% of them with a count of one. Less than 7% of the sample comes from the top ten.

This was a case-control study nested in a cohort of healthcare workers in London, UK, who had nasopharyngeal swab PCR tests and blood samples taken every week. Healthcare workers were enrolled in the week of the UK lockdown, from 23 to 31 March 2020, and were followed every week for up to roughly 16 weeks. This clonotype came up a few times. Its antigen is still unknown. No per-base quality is available; no much larger clone lies one base away. Here the chain combines TRBV19 and TRBJ2-7, with 13 bases aligning to TRBD2. Specimen: whole blood. The sequence came from an adult who was a healthcare worker with PCR-confirmed SARS-CoV-2 infection or an uninfected control (not recorded which). The DNA is TGTGCCAGTAGGTCAGGGACTAGCGGGACCTACGAGCAGTACTTC. The encoded protein is CASRSGTSGTYEQYF.